Shown below are 21 T cell receptor beta chains from a single sample sequenced in a study of CD8 T cells in ankylosing spondylitis. TCRdb itself ran the 5' RACE reads through MiXCR, one entry per CDR3 protein. The table lists approximately 240,000 distinct CDR3 sequences, roughly a quarter of them singletons. Input material: blood, either unsorted or a sorted T cell fraction (not recorded which). The source is a male donor with ankylosing spondylitis or in good health (not recorded which).

This clonotype came up many times. This chain uses TRBV6-1 with TRBJ2-7, with 10 nucleotides matching TRBD1. CDR3 length: 13 residues. With 7 bases clipped from V and 7 bases from J, the junction kept 7 bases outside the gene matches. The germline gives CDR1 MNHNS, CDR2 SASEGT. The CDR3 loop is CASTRQGAGEQYF. The CDR3 coding sequence is TGTGCCAGCACCCGACAGGGGGCTGGTGAGCAGTACTTC.

This clonotype was found many times. The V gene is TRBV11-2, the J gene TRBJ2-2, with TRBD1 identical over 7 bases. The J segment lost 5 bases and the V segment lost 0 bases, leaving 6 bases of the junction unmatched. Germline loops: CDR1 SGHAT, CDR2 FQNNGV. CDR3 length: 16 residues. The CDR3 DNA is TGTGCCAGCAGCTTAGATCACAGGGGCGGTACCGGGGAGCTGTTTTTT. Its translation: CASSLDHRGGTGELFF.

At least ten counts were recorded for this clonotype. The CDR3 DNA reads as TGTGCCAGCAGTTACGGGCAGAGGAACACTGAAGCTTTCTTT. Amino acid sequence: CASSYGQRNTEAFF. The rearrangement links TRBV6-5 to TRBJ1-1; D is uncertain. Germline CDR1 and CDR2: MNHEY and SVGAGI. The ends were cut back, 2 bases at V and 1 base at J, with 8 bases in the middle. This CDR3 contains 14 residues.

The V gene is TRBV10-3, the J gene TRBJ2-7, with 13 bases aligning to TRBD2. The ends lost 6 bases at V and 7 bases at J; junction bases unmatched: 6. Germline lookup yields CDR1 ENHRY and CDR2 SYGVKD. The CDR3 runs to 14 residues. The CDR3, as DNA: TGTGCCATCAGGGGACTAGCGGGGCTCCGGGAGCAGTACTTC. As protein: CAIRGLAGLREQYF.

The chain uses TRBV12-3 or TRBV12-4 and TRBJ2-5; unclear D gene. The CDR3 is 14 residues long. V was trimmed by 6 bases and J by 1 base, leaving 12 bases between them. The CDR3 nucleotides are TGTGCCAGCAGGGCCGGGCCGATCCAAGAGACCCAGTACTTC. Translating gives CASRAGPIQETQYF.

The J gene is TRBJ2-1, the V gene TRBV5-1; D is perhaps TRBD2 (5 bases). Germline CDR1 SGHRS, CDR2 YFSETQ. The CDR3 runs to 12 residues. The V end was cut by 0 bases, the J end by 9 bases, with 7 bases between. CDR3 protein: CASSLDLAEQFF. CDR3 in DNA: TGCGCCAGCAGCTTGGACCTAGCTGAGCAGTTCTTC. Using reference TRBV5-1 and TRBJ2-1 for the parts outside the CDR3, the full variable domain is KAGVTQTPRYLIKTRGQQVTLSCSPISGHRSVSWYQQTPGQGLQFLFEYFSETQRNKGNFPGRFSGRQFSNSRSEMNVSTLELGDSALYLCASSLDLAEQFFGPGTRLTVL.

The chain couples TRBV10-3 to TRBJ2-2; D is possibly TRBD1 or TRBD2 (5 bases each). CDR1 is ENHRY and CDR2 is SYGVKD in the germline V gene. Deletions cut 4 bases from V and 4 bases from J, with 10 bases between. There are 14 residues in the CDR3. The chain's CDR3 is CAISAGRLTGELFF. The CDR3 coding sequence is TGTGCCATCAGTGCGGGACGTCTCACCGGGGAGCTGTTTTTT.

This clonotype showed up many times. The chain carries TRBV20-1 and TRBJ1-1; the D gene is possibly TRBD1 (5 bases). Per germline, CDR1 DFQATT and CDR2 SNEGSKA (reference sequence). V lost 6 bases to trimming and J lost 0 bases, with 14 bases between them. This CDR3 spans 14 amino acids. The CDR3 here is CSAVEGRMNTEAFF. CDR3 DNA sequence: TGCAGTGCCGTGGAGGGACGGATGAACACTGAAGCTTTCTTT.

The rearrangement joins TRBV29-1 to TRBJ1-1, with D perhaps matching TRBD1 (5 bases). The length of the CDR3 is 14 residues. Trimming cost V 6 bases and J 1 base, with 15 bases left between them. Germline CDR1 reads SQVTM; CDR2 reads ANQGSEA. CDR3 sequence (DNA): TGCAGCGTGGACGACAGCGTAAGGAACACTGAAGCTTTCTTT. This sequence encodes CSVDDSVRNTEAFF.

This clonotype was seen once. The rearrangement links TRBV5-1 to TRBJ2-1; 7 nucleotides match TRBD1. Germline CDR1 is SGHRS and CDR2 is YFSETQ. The CDR3 spans 14 residues. Germline trimming cut 4 bases from V and 6 bases from J; bases unmatched to any gene: 7. The CDR3 region has the DNA TGCGCCAGCAGCCCGGGGACAGTTGGCAATGAGCAGTTCTTC. Protein product: CASSPGTVGNEQFF. Drawing the rest from reference TRBV5-1 and TRBJ2-1, the complete variable domain is KAGVTQTPRYLIKTRGQQVTLSCSPISGHRSVSWYQQTPGQGLQFLFEYFSETQRNKGNFPGRFSGRQFSNSRSEMNVSTLELGDSALYLCASSPGTVGNEQFFGPGTRLTVL.

The sample holds many counts of this clonotype. The genes are TRBV20-1 and TRBJ2-1; TRBD2 matches 13 bases. V was clipped by 6 bases and J by 4 bases; unmatched bases: 6. The germline V gene encodes CDR1 DFQATT and CDR2 SNEGSKA (reference sequence). The CDR3 sequence is 15 residues long. CDR3 sequence reads: CSAIKLAGGYNEQFF. The CDR3 region has the DNA TGCAGTGCCATTAAACTAGCGGGGGGGTACAATGAGCAGTTCTTC.

For this clonotype: The junction departs from the called germline gene at one end, perhaps through a read error. This sequence joins TRBV7-7 and TRBJ2-5; TRBD1 might be the D (6 bases). CDR3 length: 13 residues. CDR1 is SSHAT, CDR2 FNYEAQ, per germline (reference sequence). CDR3 nucleotides: TGTGCTAGCAGCACAGGGTATAGAGAGACCCAGTACTTC. Translation: CASSTGYRETQYF.

This clonotype was seen ten or more times. This chain connects TRBV20-1 to TRBJ2-1, with D perhaps assigned TRBD1 or TRBD2 (5 bases each). Germline assignment: CDR1 DFQATT and CDR2 SNEGSKA (reference sequence). Trimming left V 1 base short and J 8 bases short, with 9 bases between. The CDR3 has 12 residues. CDR3 in DNA: TGCAGTGCTAGAGGGTGGGGGTATGAGCAGTTCTTC. It codes for CSARGWGYEQFF.

This clonotype was observed at least ten times. This sequence joins TRBV25-1 and TRBJ1-1; 8 bases align to TRBD1. CDR1 and CDR2 from the germline V gene are MGHDK and SYGVNS. The trim removed 3 bases at V and 1 base at J, leaving 4 bases unmatched. This CDR3 contains 15 residues. The CDR3 here is CASSDEGQGNTEAFF. In DNA, the CDR3 is TGTGCCAGCAGTGATGAAGGACAGGGGAACACTGAAGCTTTCTTT.

J is TRBJ1-3 and V is TRBV20-1; D possibly corresponds to TRBD1 (5 bases). From germline, CDR1 is DFQATT and CDR2 SNEGSKA (reference sequence). V shed 3 bases and J shed 0 bases, with 9 bases lying between them. The CDR3 loop spans 14 amino acids. The CDR3 protein is CSASGTSSGNTIYF. For the CDR3, the DNA is TGCAGTGCTAGCGGGACCAGCTCTGGAAACACCATATATTTT.

This chain joins TRBV10-1 and TRBJ2-2; possible D gene TRBD2, 8 bases. The V end lost 6 bases, the J end lost 0 bases, and 20 bases lay between the germline ends. The CDR3 is 18 amino acids. Germline-derived CDR1 and CDR2 are WNHNN and SYGVQD (reference sequence). The CDR3 sequence: CASRTAGDSHTNTGELFF. CDR3 DNA: TGCGCCAGCAGAACAGCGGGGGACAGTCATACGAACACCGGGGAGCTGTTTTTT.

This clonotype came up many times. The V call is TRBV20-1, the J call TRBJ1-4; D is uncertain. This CDR3 is 13 amino acids long. Germline CDR1 reads DFQATT; CDR2 reads SNEGSKA (reference sequence). V lost 5 bases and J lost 2, with 9 bases in between. The CDR3 DNA follows: TGCAGTGCTCCCACGCCCACTAATGAAAAACTGTTTTTT. Its protein is CSAPTPTNEKLFF.

This clonotype was picked up a small number of times. The chain combines TRBV20-1 with TRBJ2-5, with D perhaps matching TRBD2 (7 bases). The CDR3 spans 13 residues. The ends were cut back, 6 bases at V and 1 base at J, with 12 bases in the middle. CDR1 and CDR2 from the germline V gene are DFQATT and SNEGSKA (reference sequence). The CDR3 is CSAGGGGQETQYF. The CDR3 DNA follows: TGCAGTGCCGGGGGAGGGGGCCAAGAGACCCAGTACTTC.

This clonotype turned up a few times. The V gene is TRBV5-1, the J gene TRBJ2-1; 7 positions agree with TRBD2. The germline gives CDR1 SGHRS, CDR2 YFSETQ. CDR3 size: 16 residues. Trimming took 4 bases from V and 5 from J; bases not matched to a gene: 12. The CDR3 DNA reads as TGCGCCAGCAGCCCCTGGAGGGCTAGCGGTAACAATGAGCAGTTCTTC. This gives the protein CASSPWRASGNNEQFF.

This clonotype was seen only a few times. The chain joins TRBV12-3 or TRBV12-4 to TRBJ2-2; D could derive from TRBD1 or TRBD2 (6 bases each). V was trimmed by 3 bases and J by 3 bases, leaving 11 bases between them. The CDR3 has 15 amino acids. The CDR3 DNA sequence: TGTGCCAGCAGTTTGTGGGGGGCCGACACCGGGGAGCTGTTTTTT. Amino acids: CASSLWGADTGELFF.

This clonotype has a handful of counts. The chain recombines TRBV20-1 with TRBJ2-3; 7 nucleotides match TRBD1. This CDR3 has 14 amino acids. The ends lost 6 bases at V and 1 base at J; junction bases unmatched: 7. The germline V gene encodes CDR1 DFQATT and CDR2 SNEGSKA (reference sequence). The CDR3 DNA is TGCAGTGCACGAAGACAGGGAGGCACAGATACGCAGTATTTT. Residues: CSARRQGGTDTQYF.